Following are 4 T cell receptor beta chains from one sample sequenced in a study of identical twins (dated by TCRdb to about 2016). Library construction relied on 5' RACE. These reads were obtained on an Illumina HiSeq 2000. The public reads were run again by TCRdb, first through fastp at Q25 and then through MiXCR, and only productive beta chains were kept. For every CDR3 protein sequence, its rows merge into one entry that carries the most common genes and DNA. The sample profile shows approximately 550,000 distinct CDR3 sequences; 20% to 25% of them were found once. Around 0.47% of the sample goes to the ten largest clones. These data were also filed under a second study, of yellow fever vaccine responses in identical twins.

Sequenced sample: CD4+ T cells sorted from blood. The receptor set was obtained from a woman under 30 in good health.

The chain joins TRBV11-1 to TRBJ2-1; 8 bases are shared with TRBD2. Trimming took 5 bases from V and 8 from J; bases not matched to a gene: 11. Germline CDR1 reads SGHAT; CDR2 reads FQDESV (reference sequence). This CDR3 comprises 15 residues. Here the CDR3 DNA reads TGTGCCAGCAGCCTTCGGACTAGCAGGGGCGATGAGCAGTTCTTC. Translation gives CASSLRTSRGDEQFF.

The sample holds a few counts of this clonotype. The chain combines TRBV2 with TRBJ2-7; no clear D gene. CDR3 length equals 11 residues. Trimming took 6 bases from V and 3 from J, leaving 6 bases between them. Germline values: CDR1 SNHLY, CDR2 FYNNEI. The CDR3 nucleotides are TGTGCCAGCAGATGGTTCTACGAGCAGTACTTC. As protein: CASRWFYEQYF.

This clonotype was counted only a few times. The rearrangement uses TRBV5-5 and TRBJ2-1; 7 nucleotides align to TRBD1. V was clipped by 0 bases and J by 10 bases; unmatched bases: 4. The CDR3 loop spans 13 amino acids. Germline V lookup: CDR1 SGHKS, CDR2 YYEKEE (reference sequence). The CDR3 here is CASSLGQGKEQFF. CDR3 DNA sequence: TGTGCCAGCAGCTTGGGACAGGGTAAGGAGCAGTTCTTC.

This clonotype was observed once. The J gene is TRBJ1-1, the V gene TRBV19; 7 positions match TRBD1. Germline values: CDR1 LNHDA, CDR2 SQIVND (reference sequence). The CDR3 length is 13 residues. Losses at the gene ends were 9 bases for V and 12 bases for J; bases not matched to a gene: 16. CDR3 protein: CASQIPGTAGPFF. The CDR3 DNA reads as TGTGCCAGCCAAATCCCGGGGACAGCTGGGCCTTTCTTT.